A selection of T cell receptor beta chains follows, all from one sample in a study of blood T cell repertoires in COVID-19. Libraries were prepared by immunoSEQ multiplex PCR; TCRdb keeps only in-frame clonotypes and omits some of them. The table includes some 200,000 clones, about 85% detected once. Sequencing was carried out using peripheral blood. The receptors were gathered from an elderly woman with active or convalescent COVID-19. The CDR3 runs from the conserved cysteine through the conserved F or W. D genes are given only for firm matches. Part of the rows lack a size; the others show once, few, many or a class for expanded clones.

cdr3_nt: TGTGCCAGCAGTTCGGACAGGGTTGGCTACACCTTC; cdr3_aa: CASSSDRVGYTF; v_call: TRBV12-3/TRBV12-4; d_call: TRBD1; clone_size: NA; j_call: TRBJ1-2
cdr3_nt: TGTGCCAGTAGGGTCCTCCGACAGAATAACTATGGCTACACCTTC; cdr3_aa: CASRVLRQNNYGYTF; v_call: TRBV19; d_call: NA; clone_size: NA; j_call: TRBJ1-2
cdr3_nt: TGTGCCAGCAGCTCCATGACAGGGGGCGACACTGAAGCTTTCTTT; cdr3_aa: CASSSMTGGDTEAFF; v_call: TRBV7-9; d_call: TRBD1; clone_size: NA; j_call: TRBJ1-1
cdr3_nt: TGTGCCAGCAGCTTAGAGGGCGGACATTCCTACGAGCAGTACTTC; cdr3_aa: CASSLEGGHSYEQYF; v_call: TRBV7-2; d_call: NA; clone_size: NA; j_call: TRBJ2-7
cdr3_nt: TGTGCCAGCAGCTTCTACAGTGGGGGCAACGCTGAAGCTTTCTTT; cdr3_aa: CASSFYSGGNAEAFF; v_call: TRBV7-9; d_call: NA; clone_size: NA; j_call: TRBJ1-1
cdr3_nt: TGTGCCAGCAGCCGCAGGGGGAACACTGAAGCTTTCTTT; cdr3_aa: CASSRRGNTEAFF; v_call: TRBV28; d_call: NA; clone_size: NA; j_call: TRBJ1-1
cdr3_nt: TGTGCCAGCAGCTGGGGGCAGACAACCCCCTACGAGCAGTACTTC; cdr3_aa: CASSWGQTTPYEQYF; v_call: TRBV3-1/TRBV3-2; d_call: NA; clone_size: NA; j_call: TRBJ2-7
cdr3_nt: TGTGCCAGCAGCTCATCTACAGCGGGGGGCACAGATACGCAGTATTTT; cdr3_aa: CASSSSTAGGTDTQYF; v_call: TRBV7-3; d_call: TRBD2; clone_size: once; j_call: TRBJ2-3
cdr3_nt: TGTGCCAGCAGTTCCAACCGGGACAGGGGTTCCTACAATGAGCAGTTCTTC; cdr3_aa: CASSSNRDRGSYNEQFF; v_call: TRBV27; d_call: TRBD1; clone_size: NA; j_call: TRBJ2-1
cdr3_nt: TGTGCCAGCAGTTCCGGCGACAGGGGGGATAATTCACCCCTCCACTTT; cdr3_aa: CASSSGDRGDNSPLHF; v_call: TRBV28; d_call: TRBD1; clone_size: once; j_call: TRBJ1-6
cdr3_nt: TGTGCCACCAGTGTTGGCGGGCCCTCCACAGATACGCAGTATTTT; cdr3_aa: CATSVGGPSTDTQYF; v_call: TRBV24-1; d_call: NA; clone_size: NA; j_call: TRBJ2-3
cdr3_nt: TGTGCCAGCAGCCTAACGGGACAGCAGAACACTGAAGCTTTCTTT; cdr3_aa: CASSLTGQQNTEAFF; v_call: TRBV11-2; d_call: TRBD1; clone_size: NA; j_call: TRBJ1-1
cdr3_nt: TGTGCCAGCAGTCCCGACAGGGGCAATCAGCCCCAGCATTTT; cdr3_aa: CASSPDRGNQPQHF; v_call: TRBV6-5; d_call: TRBD1; clone_size: NA; j_call: TRBJ1-5
cdr3_nt: TGTGCCAGCACCAGAATACTCAGGGTCAATCAGCCCCAGCATTTT; cdr3_aa: CASTRILRVNQPQHF; v_call: TRBV21-1; d_call: NA; clone_size: NA; j_call: TRBJ1-5
cdr3_nt: TGTGCCAGCAGCTTAGCTAATACAGGGGTCTACGAGCAGTACTTC; cdr3_aa: CASSLANTGVYEQYF; v_call: TRBV7-2; d_call: TRBD1; clone_size: NA; j_call: TRBJ2-7
cdr3_nt: TGTGCCAGCAGCTTGGTAGCGGGAACCCCGGATGAGCAGTTCTTC; cdr3_aa: CASSLVAGTPDEQFF; v_call: TRBV5-4; d_call: TRBD2; clone_size: NA; j_call: TRBJ2-1
cdr3_nt: TGTGCCAGCACCGCGTACGGAGGGACAGGGAGTAAAGACGAGCAGTACTTC; cdr3_aa: CASTAYGGTGSKDEQYF; v_call: TRBV7-9; d_call: TRBD1; clone_size: NA; j_call: TRBJ2-7
cdr3_nt: TGTGCCTGGAGGACTAGCGGGAGCACAGATACGCAGTATTTT; cdr3_aa: CAWRTSGSTDTQYF; v_call: TRBV30; d_call: TRBD2; clone_size: NA; j_call: TRBJ2-3
cdr3_nt: TGCGCCAGCAGCTTGGCACAGGACTATGGCTACACCTTC; cdr3_aa: CASSLAQDYGYTF; v_call: TRBV5-1; d_call: NA; clone_size: NA; j_call: TRBJ1-2
cdr3_nt: TGTGCCAGCGGGGGGGCCTTAGGAGTGAACACTGAAGCTTTCTTT; cdr3_aa: CASGGALGVNTEAFF; v_call: TRBV28; d_call: NA; clone_size: NA; j_call: TRBJ1-1
cdr3_nt: TGTGCCAGCAGGGAGTTCTACGAGCAGTACTTC; cdr3_aa: CASREFYEQYF; v_call: TRBV6-5; d_call: NA; clone_size: NA; j_call: TRBJ2-7
cdr3_nt: TGTGCCACCCGCGGAAGAGTAGGAGAGACCCAGTACTTC; cdr3_aa: CATRGRVGETQYF; v_call: TRBV24-1; d_call: NA; clone_size: NA; j_call: TRBJ2-5
cdr3_nt: TGTGCCACCAGCAGACTAACTAGCGGGAGGCCTAGGGGGGTTGGGATAGCCAAAAACATTCAGTACTTC; cdr3_aa: CATSRLTSGRPRGVGIAKNIQYF; v_call: TRBV15; d_call: TRBD2; clone_size: NA; j_call: TRBJ2-4
cdr3_nt: TGTGCCAGCAGTCCAGGGGTGGAGCGGACCGGGGAGCTGTTTTTT; cdr3_aa: CASSPGVERTGELFF; v_call: TRBV2; d_call: NA; clone_size: NA; j_call: TRBJ2-2
cdr3_nt: TGCGCCAGCAGCCCCCGACTAGCGGGAGCGACAGATACGCAGTATTTT; cdr3_aa: CASSPRLAGATDTQYF; v_call: TRBV5-1; d_call: TRBD2; clone_size: few; j_call: TRBJ2-3
cdr3_nt: TGTGCCACCAGCAGAGGAGGGGGGGGACTAGCGGATTACGAGCAGTACTTC; cdr3_aa: CATSRGGGGLADYEQYF; v_call: TRBV15; d_call: TRBD2; clone_size: NA; j_call: TRBJ2-7
cdr3_nt: TGCGCCAGCAGTCGGGAGGGGGCAACTAATGAAAAACTGTTTTTT; cdr3_aa: CASSREGATNEKLFF; v_call: TRBV10-2; d_call: NA; clone_size: NA; j_call: TRBJ1-4